This is a list of T cell receptor beta chains from one sample in a study of identical twins. TCRdb reprocessed the 5' RACE reads with MiXCR, giving one entry per CDR3 protein. The repertoire consists of fewer than 800,000 distinct CDR3 sequences, with around 7.5% occurring once and the leading ten covering 1.6%. The same specimen was also included in a second study, on yellow fever vaccine responses in identical twins.

Sequencing used PBMCs. The origin of the receptors is a woman under 30 in good health. The CDR3 runs from the conserved cysteine through the conserved F or W. A D gene is named only where the DNA matches it firmly. Size values are once, few and many counts, or a class for expanded clones, and some rows have none.

TRBV10-1	TRBJ2-5	TRBD1	few	CASYNRWDRDQETQYF	TGCGCCAGCTATAATCGGTGGGACAGGGACCAAGAGACCCAGTACTTC
TRBV2	TRBJ2-7	-	-	CASTDSFYEQYF	TGTGCCAGCACAGACAGCTTCTACGAGCAGTACTTC
TRBV12-3/TRBV12-4	TRBJ1-1	TRBD1	many	CASSYRGHELGAFF	TGTGCCAGCAGTTACAGGGGCCACGAACTGGGAGCTTTCTTT
TRBV20-1	TRBJ2-3	-	few	CSGRRSSGRTDTQYF	TGCAGTGGTCGTCGGTCGAGCGGTCGCACAGATACGCAGTATTTT
TRBV6-1	TRBJ1-5	-	few	CASSEGFGNQPQHF	TGTGCCAGCAGTGAAGGTTTCGGAAATCAGCCCCAGCATTTT
TRBV5-1	TRBJ1-5	-	few	CASSLVPGYQPQHF	TGCGCCAGCAGCTTGGTGCCAGGGTATCAGCCCCAGCATTTT
TRBV12-3/TRBV12-4	TRBJ2-7	TRBD1	many	CASSPGQGRYEQYF	TGTGCCAGCAGTCCGGGACAGGGACGCTACGAGCAGTACTTC
TRBV2	TRBJ2-7	-	many	CASSESPAYEQYF	TGTGCCAGCAGTGAAAGCCCTGCCTACGAGCAGTACTTC
TRBV28	TRBJ2-7	-	many	CASSLGAGSYEQYF	TGTGCCAGCAGTTTAGGTGCAGGCAGCTACGAGCAGTACTTC
TRBV29-1	TRBJ2-5	-	-	CSVEDRVHRGAETQYF	TGCAGCGTTGAAGACCGGGTCCATCGGGGGGCAGAGACCCAGTACTTC
TRBV12-3/TRBV12-4	TRBJ1-5	-	many	CASSVRWNSNQPQHF	TGTGCCAGCTCGGTCCGGTGGAATAGTAATCAGCCCCAGCATTTT
TRBV5-6	TRBJ2-7	-	many	CASSLPASYEQYF	TGTGCCAGCAGCTTGCCAGCCTCCTACGAGCAGTACTTC
TRBV5-5	TRBJ2-1	TRBD2	few	CASSLVVSGRSYNEQFF	TGTGCCAGCAGCTTGGTTGTTAGCGGGCGCTCCTACAATGAGCAGTTCTTC
TRBV6-5	TRBJ2-7	TRBD2	few	CASSYSAGGVEQYF	TGTGCCAGCAGTTACTCGGCGGGAGGGGTCGAGCAGTACTTC
TRBV24-1	TRBJ2-1	TRBD2	many	CATGKAGEAGNEQFF	TGTGCCACCGGCAAAGCGGGAGAGGCGGGTAATGAGCAGTTCTTC
TRBV6-1	TRBJ1-2	-	-	CASSTSADNYGYTF	TGTGCCAGCAGTACGAGCGCCGATAACTATGGCTACACCTTC
TRBV29-1	TRBJ2-3	TRBD1	few	CSVVGVQGADTQYF	TGCAGCGTTGTGGGCGTACAGGGGGCAGATACGCAGTATTTT
TRBV5-1	TRBJ1-4	-	-	CASSLAGTGKGVNEKLFF	TGCGCCAGCAGCTTGGCCGGAACAGGGAAGGGGGTGAATGAAAAACTTTTTTTT
TRBV24-1	TRBJ2-1	-	few	CATSDPTGPGNEQFF	TGTGCCACCAGTGATCCTACTGGGCCTGGGAATGAGCAGTTCTTC
TRBV29-1	TRBJ1-3	TRBD1	many	CSVSTQGARNTIYF	TGCAGCGTGAGCACACAGGGGGCAAGAAACACCATATATTTT
TRBV10-3	TRBJ2-1	TRBD2	few	CAISESRAGVWNEQFF	TGTGCCATCAGTGAGTCGAGAGCGGGGGTGTGGAATGAGCAGTTCTTC
TRBV29-1	TRBJ2-1	TRBD2	-	CSVVGTSGRAATYNEQFF	TGCAGCGTTGTAGGAACTAGCGGGAGGGCGGCCACCTACAATGAGCAGTTCTTC
TRBV5-1	TRBJ1-2	-	many	CASSLGILEGYTF	TGCGCCAGCAGCTTAGGAATCCTGGAGGGCTACACCTTC
TRBV7-9	TRBJ2-5	TRBD2	many	CASSLGGGRVGETQYF	TGTGCCAGCAGCTTGGGAGGCGGGAGAGTGGGTGAGACCCAGTACTTC
TRBV28	TRBJ2-1	-	many	CASRPGTYNEQFF	TGTGCCAGCAGGCCTGGGACCTACAATGAGCAGTTCTTC
TRBV13	TRBJ1-1	-	few	CASSHGKENTEAFF	TGTGCCAGCAGCCATGGTAAGGAAAACACTGAAGCTTTCTTT
TRBV7-8	TRBJ1-5	-	-	CASSLAWDGGNQPQHF	TGTGCCAGCAGCTTAGCTTGGGACGGCGGCAATCAGCCCCAGCATTTT